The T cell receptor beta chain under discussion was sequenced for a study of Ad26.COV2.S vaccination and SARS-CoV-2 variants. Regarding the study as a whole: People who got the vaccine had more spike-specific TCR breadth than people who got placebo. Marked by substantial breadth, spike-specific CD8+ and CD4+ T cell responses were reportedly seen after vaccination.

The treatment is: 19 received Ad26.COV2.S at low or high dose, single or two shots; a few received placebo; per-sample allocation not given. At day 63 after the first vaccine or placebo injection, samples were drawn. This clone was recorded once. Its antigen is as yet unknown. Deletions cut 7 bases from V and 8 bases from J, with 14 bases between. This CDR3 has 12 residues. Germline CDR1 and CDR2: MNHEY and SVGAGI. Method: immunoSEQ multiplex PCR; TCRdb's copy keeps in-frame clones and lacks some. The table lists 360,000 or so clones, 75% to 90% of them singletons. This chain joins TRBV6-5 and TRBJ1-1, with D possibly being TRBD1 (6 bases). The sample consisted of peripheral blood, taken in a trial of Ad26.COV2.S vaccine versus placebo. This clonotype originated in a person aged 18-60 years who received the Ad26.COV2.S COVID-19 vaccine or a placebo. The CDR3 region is CASITSGTEAFF. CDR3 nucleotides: TGTGCCAGCATTACCTCCGGGACAGAAGCTTTCTTT.